This T cell receptor beta chain originates from a study of shared clonotypes between healthy human individuals. Study-level information: Researchers assigned three CD4 naive, three CD4 memory, two CD8 naive and one CD8 memory plate to each donor.

Germline V lookup: CDR1 LGHNA, CDR2 YNFKEQ. The CDR3 spans 19 residues. The V and J ends lost 0 bases and 3 bases, in that order; junction bases with no gene match: 13. It was about 180 ng DNA, 31,000 or so T cell genomes, that sorted-subset replicate PCRs used. TCRdb keeps only in-frame clones here, not all; method: immunoSEQ multiplex PCR. This sample has roughly 590,000 clones; roughly 96% occur once, and the top ten carry roughly 0.1%. Selected positively for CCR7 and CD45RO-negative, naive CD8 cells excluded terminally differentiated effector memory CD45RA+ cells. The receptor was derived from a woman aged 25 to 39 in good health. The rearrangement links TRBV4-2 to TRBJ2-7; 11 bases align to TRBD1. Sequencing input: naive CD8+ T cells sorted from blood. The CDR3 protein is CASSQDRTGGPILDYEQYF. CDR3 DNA sequence: TGTGCCAGCAGCCAAGATAGGACAGGGGGCCCTATTCTTGACTACGAGCAGTACTTC.